This TCR beta chain stems from a study of cytomegalovirus exposure and HLA in healthy donors. A note on this clone: Its antigen is unidentified.

Study results and limitations: Whilst most TCR sequences proved rare, a subset of public TCRs occurred across many donors. Donors were assumed by presence/absence analyses to have roughly uniform sequencing depth.

V was clipped by 3 bases and J by 5 bases, with 17 bases between them. The germline gives CDR1 SEHNR, CDR2 FQNEAQ (reference sequence). CDR3 length: 16 amino acids. Vbeta (60) and Jbeta (13) primers were used in the PCR. Sequencing used immunoSEQ multiplex PCR; TCRdb keeps in-frame clones, though not all of them. This sample has about 110,000 clones; 10% to 15% occur once, and the top ten carry 16%. This TCR came from a man in his forties in good health and CMV-seropositive. The specimen sequenced was PBMCs. The chain combines TRBV7-9 with TRBJ2-1; maybe TRBD2 (7 bases). CDR3 loop: CASSFRGGLRDNEQFF. The CDR3 DNA reads TGTGCCAGCAGCTTTAGGGGGGGGTTAAGAGACAATGAGCAGTTCTTC.